The source of this TCR beta chain is a study of cytomegalovirus exposure and HLA in healthy donors. Study-level findings and limits: The productive fraction for most TCR beta V segments was about 87% or about 30% in an earlier analysis. A later analysis linked a missense DCLRE1C variant to TCR beta V- and J-gene trimming. Investigators reported over 150 TCR beta chains as tied to cytomegalovirus. HLA allele associations emerged for roughly 17,000 TCR beta sequences in a later analysis, at 0.05 false discovery rate.

A multiplex PCR was run with 60 Vbeta primers and 13 Jbeta primers. Profiled with immunoSEQ multiplex PCR; TCRdb holds only in-frame clones, not every one. The repertoire has tens of thousands of clones, roughly 72% of them found once; the top ten carry 22%. The CDR3 is 15 residues long. The V and J ends lost 0 bases and 5 bases respectively, with 11 bases between them. Germline CDR1 and CDR2: SGDLS and YYNGEE. Comments on this clone: Its antigen is undetermined.

This clonotype originated in a woman between 50 and 59 years old in good health and CMV-seropositive. The sequenced sample consisted of PBMCs. The rearrangement joins TRBV9 to TRBJ1-4; a weak D match, TRBD1 (6 bases). The CDR3 DNA sequence: TGTGCCAGCAGCGTAGGACAGGTCGGGAATGAAAAACTGTTTTTT. It specifies CASSVGQVGNEKLFF.